A selection of T cell receptor beta chains follows, all from one sample in a study of T cells in lung cancer brain metastases. Clones were read by immunoSEQ multiplex PCR, and TCRdb kept only the in-frame ones, dropping some. The sample lists about 4,200 clones, 70% to 90% occurring once. Sequences were obtained from tumor tissue from the primary lung tumor. The receptors shown here come from a man between 60 and 75 years old with non-small cell lung cancer. The conserved cysteine and the conserved F or W are not part of the CDR3 here.

CDR3 protein,J gene,V gene
ASNTGGGETQY,TRBJ2-5,TRBV10-2
ASSEDSFSGNTIY,TRBJ1-3,TRBV5-1
ASNRREGTNSPLH,TRBJ1-6,TRBV6-5
ASSPKLNTEAF,TRBJ1-1,TRBV6-1
ASRLGLPSEAF,TRBJ1-1,TRBV21-1
ASSLAHVGKLF,TRBJ1-4,TRBV7-2
ASSPVPSGGTKQY,TRBJ2-7,TRBV18
ASSTGLPTEAF,TRBJ1-1,TRBV5-5
ASRPSGQGLNEQF,TRBJ2-1,TRBV7-2
ASSPGLAGGPRETQY,TRBJ2-5,TRBV14
ASSFAPPYNEQF,TRBJ2-1,TRBV5-1
ASSLGLSEAYGYT,TRBJ1-2,TRBV5-5
AIQRLGNQPQH,TRBJ1-5,TRBV28
ASTRGLAGSDTQY,TRBJ2-3,TRBV6-6
ASSGTTGSYGYT,TRBJ1-2,TRBV9
ASSSSRALNQPQH,TRBJ1-5,TRBV28
ASNTGLKETQY,TRBJ2-5,TRBV28
ASSLEGGETQY,TRBJ2-5,TRBV5-1
ASSQPGEGDSREQF,TRBJ2-1,TRBV4-2
ASSLGDGWNNEQF,TRBJ2-1,TRBV7-9
AAGASGSVETQY,TRBJ2-5,TRBV15
ASSFSGKSTDTQY,TRBJ2-3,TRBV7-8
ASSPGTGLYEQY,TRBJ2-7,TRBV19
SVEAWLGLRSAF,TRBJ1-1,TRBV29-1
ASSRTGTAYEQY,TRBJ2-7,TRBV7-2
ASSPTGTNEQY,TRBJ2-7,TRBV18
ATSRDRGTYEQY,TRBJ2-7,TRBV15
ASSPESQRETQY,TRBJ2-5,TRBV5-4
ASSPQLGQGPTGELF,TRBJ2-2,TRBV18
ASRQTGITDTQY,TRBJ2-3,TRBV28
ASSPGGGRIENTIY,TRBJ1-3,TRBV7-9
ASSPVGGTRWGELF,TRBJ2-2,TRBV9
ASSEGTDMQY,TRBJ2-3,TRBV10-2
ASSPSGTHYGYT,TRBJ1-2,TRBV27
ASSILGEGAKNIQY,TRBJ2-4,TRBV19
ASKQQGADEKLF,TRBJ1-4,TRBV2
AISERLGGAGTPRGNTIY,TRBJ1-3,TRBV10-3
AIRLGQGSTDTQY,TRBJ2-3,TRBV10-3
ASSSSLAAVTQY,TRBJ2-3,TRBV6-5
ASRRGVNYGYT,TRBJ1-2,TRBV2
ASSAHPHSGDGDIQY,TRBJ2-4,TRBV9
ASSPPVQRDTQY,TRBJ2-3,TRBV18
ASSVGTSGYEQY,TRBJ2-7,TRBV9
ASQITGGGTEAF,TRBJ1-1,TRBV27
ASSPMGGGQPQH,TRBJ1-5,TRBV18
ASSVPEGTSGGTRADTQY,TRBJ2-3,TRBV10-1
ASSPSQAYQETQY,TRBJ2-5,TRBV5-6
ASSPGQGFGISGYT,TRBJ1-2,TRBV18
ASSLRGIGELF,TRBJ2-2,TRBV7-9
ASSQGLRGGSYNEQF,TRBJ2-1,TRBV14
SGEGLAGGGGTGELF,TRBJ2-2,TRBV29-1
ASSKGPHGELF,TRBJ2-2,TRBV6-5
ASRSLGVAGIEQY,TRBJ2-7,TRBV28
ASSELGGGLYEQY,TRBJ2-7,TRBV25-1